A single sample is the source of the 11 T cell receptor beta chains below, sequenced in a study of naive and memory T cell subsets. These receptors have no known antigen. Two oligonucleotides, mixed equimolar, formed the beta constant-region primer covering TRBC1 and TRBC2. Four rounds of PCR amplified the ligated cDNA using nested alpha and beta constant-region primers plus SP2. TCRdb re-analysed the UMI-ligation and nested PCR reads in MiXCR, keeping a single row per CDR3 protein. This sample has around 83,000 distinct CDR3 sequences, with about 11% found just once. Findings and limits, study-wide: Possibly reflecting memory cells re-expressing CD45RA, a few larger clonotypes occurred in naive repertoires, especially CD8.

Material: naive CD4+ T cells from blood. These receptors originate from a human donor in good health.

The sample holds many counts of this clonotype. The chain joins TRBV3-1 to TRBJ1-6; D call uncertain. Between the trimmed V and J ends, which lost 1 base and 10 bases, there was a span of 17 bases. Looked up from germline, CDR1 is LGHDT and CDR2 is YNNKEL (reference sequence). The CDR3 spans 16 residues. The CDR3 is CASSQGVVVTGSPLHF. The CDR3 DNA reads TGTGCCAGCAGCCAAGGGGTGGTAGTCACGGGGTCACCCCTCCACTTT.

J is TRBJ1-1 and V is TRBV11-3, with D perhaps matching TRBD1 (5 bases). Germline CDR1 SGHNT, CDR2 YENEEA. CDR3 length: 14 residues. The ends were cut back, 5 bases at V and 0 bases at J, with 10 bases in the middle. The CDR3 loop reads CASSAGFMNTEAFF. In DNA form, the CDR3 reads TGTGCCAGCAGCGCAGGGTTCATGAACACTGAAGCTTTCTTT.

In this sample, this clonotype turned up a few times. V and J are TRBV12-3 or TRBV12-4 and TRBJ1-6, with D maybe TRBD1 (6 bases). V was cut by 6 bases and J by 9 bases, with 15 bases left in between. This CDR3 has 14 amino acids. Here the CDR3 reads CASRYRETGSPLHF. The CDR3 DNA sequence: TGTGCCAGCAGATACAGGGAGACGGGTTCACCCCTCCACTTT.

This clonotype was recorded a few times. The chain joins TRBV12-3 or TRBV12-4 to TRBJ1-1; TRBD1 might be the D (6 bases). The CDR3 is 13 amino acids. The V gene lost 6 bases and the J gene lost 11 bases, with 19 bases spanning the gap. The CDR3 sequence is CASRTTGPFGAFF. The DNA for the CDR3 is TGTGCCAGCAGGACGACAGGCCCCTTTGGTGCTTTCTTT.

CDR3 DNA: TGTGCCAGCAGTGAACGGGGTTTCTACGAGCAGTACTTC. This gives the protein CASSERGFYEQYF. The gene calls are TRBV6-1 and TRBJ2-7, with D possibly TRBD2 on 5 matching bases. Looked up from germline, CDR1 is MNHNS and CDR2 is SASEGT. V was pared by 2 bases and J by 3 bases, with 8 bases between. CDR3 length: 13 amino acids.

This clonotype was recorded many times. The chain links TRBV29-1 to TRBJ1-2; D uncertain. This CDR3 comprises 12 residues. Trimming took off 4 bases at V and 8 bases at J, with 14 bases between the two ends. The germline CDR1 and CDR2 sequences are SQVTM and ANQGSEA. CDR3 sequence: CSVVFGLNGYTF. As DNA, the CDR3 is TGCAGCGTTGTGTTCGGGCTAAACGGCTACACCTTC.

The sample holds a few counts of this clonotype. This chain uses TRBV4-3 with TRBJ2-5; the D is unclear. The CDR3 extends over 13 amino acids. V lost 1 base, J lost 5 bases, and 8 bases lay in between. Germline CDR1 LGHNA, CDR2 YSLEER. The CDR3 nucleotides read TGCGCCAGCAGCCAAGGACATGGGGAGACCCAGTACTTC. As protein: CASSQGHGETQYF.

This clonotype showed up just a few times. V gene TRBV5-6 combines with J gene TRBJ2-6; the match to TRBD1 covers 11 bases. The CDR3 runs 17 residues. The germline V gene encodes CDR1 SGHDT and CDR2 YYEEEE. With 4 bases clipped from V and 2 bases from J, the junction kept 5 bases outside the gene matches. The CDR3 region has the DNA TGTGCCAGCAGCCGTAAGGGACAGGGGGCTGGGGCCAACGTCCTGACTTTC. Amino acid sequence: CASSRKGQGAGANVLTF. The full variable domain, with the rest looked up from reference TRBV5-6 and TRBJ2-6, is DAGVTQSPTHLIKTRGQQVTLRCSPKSGHDTVSWYQQALGQGPQFIFQYYEEEERQRGNFPDRFSGHQFPNYSSELNVNALLLGDSALYLCASSRKGQGAGANVLTFGAGSRLTVL.

This clonotype was observed at least ten times. The V call is TRBV7-8, the J call TRBJ2-3; D gene ambiguous. Trimming cost V 5 bases and J 2 bases, with 8 bases left between them. In germline, CDR1 is SGHVS, CDR2 FQNEAQ. This CDR3 spans 13 amino acids. In DNA, the CDR3 is TGTGCCAGCAGCCCGTTTGTCACAGATACGCAGTATTTT. Encoded protein: CASSPFVTDTQYF.

This clonotype was observed a handful of times. This chain links TRBV29-1 with TRBJ1-1; no firm D call. V was clipped by 6 bases and J by 1 base, with 15 bases between them. CDR3 length equals 14 residues. Germline V CDR1 and CDR2: SQVTM, ANQGSEA. The DNA of the CDR3 is TGCAGCGTCCGATCATTAACCCAGAACACTGAAGCTTTCTTT. The encoded protein is CSVRSLTQNTEAFF.

This chain's CDR3 is CASSYSKTLNTEAFF. The CDR3 coding sequence is TGTGCCAGCAGTTACTCGAAAACCTTGAACACTGAAGCTTTCTTT. This chain links TRBV6-6 with TRBJ1-1; D is uncertain. The CDR3 loop spans 15 amino acids. From germline, CDR1 is MNHNY and CDR2 SVGAGI (reference sequence). V lost 0 bases, J lost 0 bases, and 8 bases lay in between.